Sequencing of this T cell receptor (beta chain) was carried out in a study of T cells in Graves' hyperthyroidism and ophthalmopathy. RNA transcripts yielded amplified TCR beta CDR3 regions. Primed by the HTBI set, a first-round RT-PCR was run on the TCR CDR3. TCRdb itself ran the multiplex PCR reads through MiXCR, one entry per CDR3 protein. The sample has some 550,000 distinct CDR3 sequences, around 15% seen once. This CDR3 has 15 residues. V dropped 5 bases and J dropped 0 bases, with 13 bases sitting between them. Looked up from germline, CDR1 is MNHNS and CDR2 is SASEGT. This clonotype showed up many times.

V gene TRBV6-1 combines with J gene TRBJ1-1, with D unclear. The clonotype was recovered from a woman aged 40 to 50 with Graves' ophthalmopathy. Sequenced sample: blood. CDR3 in amino acids: CASSYPDMLNTEAFF. The CDR3, as DNA: TGTGCCAGCAGTTACCCTGATATGTTGAACACTGAAGCTTTCTTT.